This TCR beta chain was identified during a study of Ad26.COV2.S vaccination and SARS-CoV-2 variants. Study-wide context: Donor was one of the participants in the Ad26.COV2.S arm of the COV1001 trial. Findings and caveats of the study: Placebo recipients showed lower spike-specific TCR breadth than vaccinees. Analyses that measured TCR breadth and depth may have underestimated total T cell responses.

This clone appeared a few times. Its antigen is unidentified. The protocol was immunoSEQ multiplex PCR, while the TCRdb copy is restricted to in-frame clones and leaves out a portion. Among about 350,000 clones listed, approximately 90% were seen once. Treatment: roughly 18 received Ad26.COV2.S at low or high dose, single or two shots; 5 received placebo; per-sample allocation not given. Day 63 following the first vaccine or placebo injection was when the samples were taken. The CDR3 spans 14 residues. J gave up 6 bases and V 3 bases, and 5 bases lay outside the gene matches. CDR1 is SEHNR and CDR2 is FQNEAQ in the germline V gene (reference sequence).

The material was peripheral blood, obtained in a trial of Ad26.COV2.S vaccine versus placebo. This clonotype was sampled from a person between 18 and 60 years old who received the Ad26.COV2.S COVID-19 vaccine or a placebo. The chain combines TRBV7-9 with TRBJ2-1; TRBD2 matches 7 bases. This chain's CDR3 is CASSFQRGANEQFF. The CDR3 bases are TGTGCCAGCAGCTTTCAGCGGGGAGCCAATGAGCAGTTCTTC. Together with reference TRBV7-9 and TRBJ2-1, the CDR3 gives the full variable domain: DTGVSQNPRHKITKRGQNVTFRCDPISEHNRLYWYRQTLGQGPEFLTYFQNEAQLEKSRLLSDRFSAERPKGSFSTLEIQRTEQGDSAMYLCASSFQRGANEQFFGPGTRLTVL.